The 10 T cell receptor beta chains below all came from one sample that was sequenced in a study of T-cell reconstitution after alpha-beta-depleted transplantation in children. Preparation of the TCRbeta library involved a method that used unique molecular identifiers. Each CDR3 protein is one row after TCRdb ran MiXCR on the PCR reads. This sample carries about 980,000 distinct CDR3 sequences, around 30% of them seen once, and the ten largest clones take approximately 30%. The sample consisted of PBMCs, mostly from graft donor cells, taken 360 days after TCRalphabeta/CD19-depleted stem cell transplant. These TCRs come from a boy under two years old who had a stem cell transplant for SCID, so the T cells may come from the graft donor.

The V call is TRBV5-1, the J call TRBJ2-5; D uncertain. Trimming cost V 4 bases and J 2 bases, with 9 bases left between them. The CDR3 is 13 residues long. Germline values: CDR1 SGHRS, CDR2 YFSETQ. CDR3 in DNA: TGCGCCAGCAGCGCGGCAGCTCAAGAGACCCAGTACTTC. Encoded protein: CASSAAAQETQYF.

The chain has TRBV12-3 or TRBV12-4 and TRBJ2-7, with D unresolved. The CDR3 sequence is 16 residues long. V lost 4 bases and J lost 3, with 19 bases in between. CDR3 loop: CASSSYGRSPFYEQYF. The CDR3 nucleotides are TGTGCCAGCAGTTCCTATGGCAGGTCCCCCTTCTACGAGCAGTACTTC.

V usage is TRBV7-2 and J usage is TRBJ2-5; D is possibly TRBD1 (7 bases). The CDR3 has 14 amino acids. The V gene's germline CDR1 is SGHTA and CDR2 FQGNSA. With 5 bases removed from V and 3 bases from J, the gap between germline ends came to 13 bases. This chain's CDR3 is CASSVPRGEETQYF. CDR3 in DNA: TGTGCCAGCAGCGTTCCCAGGGGGGAAGAGACCCAGTACTTC. Filled out from reference TRBV7-2 and TRBJ2-5, the complete variable domain reads GAGVSQSPSNKVTEKGKDVELRCDPISGHTALYWYRQSLGQGLEFLIYFQGNSAPDKSGLPSDRFSAERTGGSVSTLTIQRTQQEDSAVYLCASSVPRGEETQYFGPGTRLLVL.

This clonotype was detected a few times. The chain employs TRBV5-1 and TRBJ2-3, with D perhaps TRBD1 (7 bases). The CDR3 sequence is 15 residues long. CDR1 SGHRS and CDR2 YFSETQ come from the germline V gene. Trimming cost V 4 bases and J 8 bases, with 20 bases left between them. The CDR3 region is CASSRTTGTQGTQYF. CDR3 DNA: TGCGCCAGCAGCAGAACGACAGGGACTCAGGGTACGCAGTATTTT.

The gene calls are TRBV7-2 and TRBJ2-5, with TRBD2 as a possible D gene (7 bases). V lost 5 bases and J lost 4, with 20 bases in between. The CDR3 consists of 16 residues. Germline CDR1 SGHTA, CDR2 FQGNSA. CDR3 in DNA: TGTGCCAGCAGCCCCCCCGGAGGGGGAGGGGGAGAGACCCAGTACTTC. This translates into CASSPPGGGGGETQYF.

This sequence joins TRBV6-1 and TRBJ2-2; D is perhaps TRBD1 (7 bases). Trimming stripped 6 bases from V and 4 bases from J, with 18 bases between. CDR1 MNHNS and CDR2 SASEGT come from the germline V gene. The CDR3 covers 16 residues. For the CDR3, the DNA is TGTGCCAGCAGGCCCCGGGGGTACAGGGGCACCGGGGAGCTGTTTTTT. Translating gives CASRPRGYRGTGELFF.

The gene calls are TRBV29-1 and TRBJ2-4; TRBD1 matches at 7 bases. Germline CDR1 SQVTM, CDR2 ANQGSEA. The CDR3 extends over 13 amino acids. V lost 7 bases, J lost 7 bases, and 10 bases stayed unmatched. CDR3 nucleotides: TGCAGCGCCGATGACAGGGCGATCAACATTCAGTACTTC. Protein product: CSADDRAINIQYF.

The chain recombines TRBV12-3 or TRBV12-4 with TRBJ2-1, with D tentatively TRBD2 (7 bases). V was pared by 5 bases and J by 8 bases, with 19 bases between. There are 15 residues in the CDR3. As DNA, the CDR3 is TGTGCCAGCAGTCACCCCAGACAAGGGGGGGATGAGCAGTTCTTC. Translating gives CASSHPRQGGDEQFF.

The chain uses TRBV10-2 and TRBJ1-1, with D possibly matching TRBD1 (5 bases). V dropped 4 bases and J dropped 0 bases, with 15 bases sitting between them. CDR1 and CDR2 from the germline V gene are WSHSY and SAAADI. CDR3 length: 16 amino acids. CDR3 DNA: TGCGCCAGCAGTGGGGGTCAGGGCGGCATGAACACTGAAGCTTTCTTT. This encodes CASSGGQGGMNTEAFF.

This chain uses TRBV4-3 with TRBJ2-2; D possibly corresponds to TRBD2 (5 bases). V lost 1 base, J lost 2 bases, and 8 bases lay in between. The CDR3 has 15 residues. CDR1 and CDR2 (germline): LGHNA, YSLEER. This CDR3 reads CASSQVRGNTGELFF. CDR3 sequence (DNA): TGCGCCAGCAGCCAAGTTCGGGGTAACACCGGGGAGCTGTTTTTT.